This TCR beta chain stems from a study of cytomegalovirus exposure and HLA in healthy donors. V was pared by 0 bases and J by 4 bases, with 0 bases of the junction left unmatched. This CDR3 has 14 amino acids. Germline V gives CDR1 WNHNN, CDR2 SYGVQD (reference sequence). Points from the study as a whole: Subsequent analysis found a tendency for first-cohort TCR clusters to co-occur within the 90 to 150 validation repertoires. Among TCR beta chains, those listed as cytomegalovirus-associated numbered about 160. As confirmed in vitro, three CMV-associated chains were specific for CMV antigens.

The 120-subject validation cohort, separate from the 666-subject first cohort, included the donors. Points on this clone: Its target is not known.

Profiled with immunoSEQ multiplex PCR; TCRdb holds only in-frame clones, not every one. The sample lists approximately 120,000 clones, about 90% occurring once. This TCR came from a woman younger than 35 in good health and CMV-seronegative. The J gene is TRBJ2-3, the V gene TRBV10-1; 8 bases are a match to TRBD2. Source material: PBMCs. The CDR3 here is CASSESGLADTQYF. In nucleotides, the CDR3 is TGCGCCAGCAGTGAGTCGGGACTAGCAGATACGCAGTATTTT.